These T cell receptor beta chains were read from a single sample in a study of cytomegalovirus exposure and HLA in healthy donors. Assay used: immunoSEQ multiplex PCR; TCRdb lists only in-frame clones, some missing. The data show 60,000 or so clones, with roughly 94% seen just once and over 2% held by the top ten. The specimen was PBMCs. All receptors derive from a young man in good health and CMV-seronegative. Both conserved end residues are part of each CDR3. Fields, in order: V gene, D gene, J gene, CDR3 DNA, CDR3 protein. A D gene is named only where the DNA matches it firmly.

V: TRBV18; D: .; J: TRBJ2-7; DNA: TGTGCCAGCTCACCAGGGGGGGGCTCCCACGAGCAGTACTTC; CDR3: CASSPGGGSHEQYF
V: TRBV11-3; D: TRBD2; J: TRBJ2-7; DNA: TGTGCCAGCAGCTTAGCCGCGGGAGACTACGAGCAGTACTTC; CDR3: CASSLAAGDYEQYF
V: TRBV6-5; D: TRBD1; J: TRBJ2-1; DNA: TGTGCCAGCAGTTCTTTGACAGGGGTGCAGTTCTTC; CDR3: CASSSLTGVQFF
V: TRBV5-1; D: .; J: TRBJ2-7; DNA: TGCGCCAGCAGCTTGGCCGGGTTTGTCGGGAGTGATCTCGAGCAGTACTTC; CDR3: CASSLAGFVGSDLEQYF
V: TRBV7-8; D: .; J: TRBJ1-1; DNA: TGTGCCAGCAGCCAGAGGGAGGCGAACACTGAAGCTTTCTTT; CDR3: CASSQREANTEAFF
V: TRBV19; D: .; J: TRBJ2-5; DNA: TGTGCCAGCCGATCCAGGGGAAGGGAGACCCAGTACTTC; CDR3: CASRSRGRETQYF
V: TRBV7-8; D: .; J: TRBJ1-2; DNA: TGTGCCAGCAGCTTAGCGAAAGGGAGAGTTAGCTATGGCTACACCTTC; CDR3: CASSLAKGRVSYGYTF
V: TRBV7-6; D: .; J: TRBJ1-1; DNA: TGTGCCAGCAGCTTTCCAGTAAACACTGAAGCTTTCTTT; CDR3: CASSFPVNTEAFF
V: TRBV7-6; D: .; J: TRBJ1-1; DNA: TGTGCCAGCAGCTTTGCAGGCCCGAACACTGAAGCTTTCTTT; CDR3: CASSFAGPNTEAFF
V: TRBV29-1; D: TRBD1; J: TRBJ2-7; DNA: TGCAGCGTTCAGGGACAGGGTTTCTACGAGCAGTACTTC; CDR3: CSVQGQGFYEQYF
V: TRBV5-1; D: TRBD1; J: TRBJ2-3; DNA: TGCGCCAGCAGCTTGGTGACAGGGCTTCTTGGGAGGCAGTATTTT; CDR3: CASSLVTGLLGRQYF
V: TRBV29-1; D: TRBD1; J: TRBJ2-5; DNA: TGCAGCGCTCGGACAGGCCAAGAGACCCAGTACTTC; CDR3: CSARTGQETQYF
V: TRBV5-6; D: .; J: TRBJ1-5; DNA: TGTGCCAGCAGCCATGGACAGAGCAATCAGCCCCAGCATTTT; CDR3: CASSHGQSNQPQHF
V: TRBV6-6; D: .; J: TRBJ1-1; DNA: TGTGCCAGCAGTCTACAGGGGAACACTGAAGCTTTCTTT; CDR3: CASSLQGNTEAFF
V: TRBV6-6; D: .; J: TRBJ1-1; DNA: TGTGCCAGCAGTTCTCAGGGTTCGGGAGCTTTCTTT; CDR3: CASSSQGSGAFF
V: TRBV5-1; D: TRBD1; J: TRBJ2-7; DNA: TGCGCCAGCAGCCTTGGGGTACAGGGGGCTTACCACGAGCAGTACTTC; CDR3: CASSLGVQGAYHEQYF
V: TRBV9; D: TRBD1; J: TRBJ2-1; DNA: TGTGCCAGCAGCGCCCCGGGACAGGCTGAGCAGTTCTTC; CDR3: CASSAPGQAEQFF
V: TRBV27; D: TRBD2; J: TRBJ2-3; DNA: TGTGCCAGCAGTCAAGCACTAGCGGGAGGGCCAGATACGCAGTATTTT; CDR3: CASSQALAGGPDTQYF
V: TRBV28; D: .; J: TRBJ2-4; DNA: TGTGCCAGCAGTCCCCGGGACATCCAAAACATTCAGTACTTC; CDR3: CASSPRDIQNIQYF
V: TRBV5-6; D: .; J: TRBJ1-2; DNA: TGTGCCAGCAGCTTGGCTGGGGGCCGGGGCTACACCTTC; CDR3: CASSLAGGRGYTF
V: TRBV29-1; D: .; J: TRBJ1-2; DNA: TGCAGCTCTTGGACAGCCAGCAATGTGATAGGTGGCTACACCTTC; CDR3: CSSWTASNVIGGYTF
V: TRBV14; D: .; J: TRBJ2-2; DNA: TGTGCCAGCAGCGAGGACGGGAGAATGGGACTTCGTCGCACCGGGGAGCTGTTTTTT; CDR3: CASSEDGRMGLRRTGELFF